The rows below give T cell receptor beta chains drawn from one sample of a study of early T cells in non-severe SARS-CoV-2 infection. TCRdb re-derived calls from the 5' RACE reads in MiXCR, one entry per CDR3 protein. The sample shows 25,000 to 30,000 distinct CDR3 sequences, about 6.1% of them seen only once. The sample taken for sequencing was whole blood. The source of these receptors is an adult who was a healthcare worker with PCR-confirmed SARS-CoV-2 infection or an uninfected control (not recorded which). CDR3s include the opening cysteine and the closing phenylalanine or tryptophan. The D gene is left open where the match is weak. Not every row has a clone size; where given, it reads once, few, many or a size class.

TGCAGTGCTAGAAGGCTAGCGGGGTCCGGTGAGCAGTTCTTC | CSARRLAGSGEQFF | TRBJ2-1 | TRBD2 | few | TRBV20-1
TGTGCCAGCAGTTATGGTCTTTCGGCTGGCTACACCTTC | CASSYGLSAGYTF | TRBJ1-2 | . | many | TRBV6-2/TRBV6-3
TGCGCCAGCAGCTACCCCAGAGAGGGTCCTCACGAGCAGTACTTC | CASSYPREGPHEQYF | TRBJ2-7 | . | many | TRBV5-1
TGTGCCAGCAGCTTGCGGGTTCCCGACGGCACCATATATTTT | CASSLRVPDGTIYF | TRBJ1-3 | . | many | TRBV7-8
TGCAGTGCTAGCTCCTTAAATGAGCAGTTCTTC | CSASSLNEQFF | TRBJ2-1 | . | . | TRBV20-1
TGTGCCAGCAGTCCCTTAGCCAAAAACATTCAGTACTTC | CASSPLAKNIQYF | TRBJ2-4 | . | many | TRBV6-6
TGTGCCAGCAGCCCGCCCACGGGCAGGGGCTCCTACGAGCAGTACTTC | CASSPPTGRGSYEQYF | TRBJ2-7 | . | many | TRBV5-5
TGTGCCAGCAGTGATCGTTTAACAGGGTCTCGGGCTTTCTTT | CASSDRLTGSRAFF | TRBJ1-1 | . | . | TRBV2
TGTGCCAGCAGGTCTACAGGGGGAAATCAGCCCCAGCATTTT | CASRSTGGNQPQHF | TRBJ1-5 | TRBD1 | . | TRBV7-2
TGTGCCACCGCGGCCTATAGCAATCAGCCCCAGCATTTT | CATAAYSNQPQHF | TRBJ1-5 | . | many | TRBV24-1
TGTGCCAGCAGCTTAGCAGGGGGCAATGAGCAGTTCTTC | CASSLAGGNEQFF | TRBJ2-1 | TRBD1 | medium-sized | TRBV13
TGTGCCAGCAGCTTGGAAGCGACCGATACGCAGTATTTT | CASSLEATDTQYF | TRBJ2-3 | . | many | TRBV7-9
TGTGCCAGCACCCGACGGGGGGGCGCGTCCTACAATGAGCAGTTCTTC | CASTRRGGASYNEQFF | TRBJ2-1 | TRBD2 | many | TRBV5-4
TGTGCCAGCAGCTTACCGGGACAGGGGGCAGATACGCAGTATTTT | CASSLPGQGADTQYF | TRBJ2-3 | TRBD1 | . | TRBV5-6
TGCGCCAGCAGCCAAGGGAACACAGATACGCAGTATTTT | CASSQGNTDTQYF | TRBJ2-3 | . | many | TRBV4-1
TGCGCCAGCAGCCTCGCTACAGGGGCCAACGGGGAGCTGTTTTTT | CASSLATGANGELFF | TRBJ2-2 | TRBD1 | medium-sized | TRBV5-1
TGTGCCAGCAGCTTATTTAAGGGAGATGGCTACACCTTC | CASSLFKGDGYTF | TRBJ1-2 | . | many | TRBV7-3
TGTGCCAGCAGCCCCGGGGGCAGGGGGAATGAAAAACTGTTTTTT | CASSPGGRGNEKLFF | TRBJ1-4 | TRBD1 | . | TRBV3-1
TGTGCCAGCAGTGAGATGGGGGGCGCCTATGGCTACACCTTC | CASSEMGGAYGYTF | TRBJ1-2 | . | many | TRBV6-4
TGTGCCAGCAGCCCGGACTACTCTGGGGCCAACGTCCTGACTTTC | CASSPDYSGANVLTF | TRBJ2-6 | . | . | TRBV14
TGTGCCAGCAGCCCGACAGGGACCGAGCAGTACTTC | CASSPTGTEQYF | TRBJ2-7 | TRBD1 | many | TRBV7-9
TGTGCCAGCAGCCCCCGGACTAGCGGGACTCCCACAGATACGCAGTATTTT | CASSPRTSGTPTDTQYF | TRBJ2-3 | TRBD2 | few | TRBV4-2
TGTGCCAGTGGACTTGTGGGCGCATTGAACTATGGCTACACCTTC | CASGLVGALNYGYTF | TRBJ1-2 | . | many | TRBV6-5
TGCAGTGCCACAGGGGGCCACCAAGAGACCCAGTACTTC | CSATGGHQETQYF | TRBJ2-5 | TRBD1 | medium-sized | TRBV20-1
TGTGCCAGCGAAGGCCCGGTGGTAGCGGGGATCGGGGAGACCCAGTACTTC | CASEGPVVAGIGETQYF | TRBJ2-5 | TRBD2 | . | TRBV7-6
TGTGCCAGCAGTTACTCCAGGGCGGCAGGGGCCTATGGCTACACCTTC | CASSYSRAAGAYGYTF | TRBJ1-2 | . | few | TRBV6-5
TGTGCCAGCAGCTTAGTTCAGGGCAGCTCCTACAATGAGCAGTTCTTC | CASSLVQGSSYNEQFF | TRBJ2-1 | . | many | TRBV11-2
TGCAGCGTTGTGTCCTGGGAGAACACTGAAGCTTTCTTT | CSVVSWENTEAFF | TRBJ1-1 | . | few | TRBV29-1
TGCAGCGTTGAAGATCCCAGCGGGAGGGTTAACGAGCAGTACTTC | CSVEDPSGRVNEQYF | TRBJ2-7 | TRBD2 | many | TRBV29-1
TGTGCCAGCAGGGGGGGCTCCTACGAGCAGTACTTC | CASRGGSYEQYF | TRBJ2-7 | . | few | TRBV27
TGTGCCAGCAGTTACGATGGAGCCCGGAACACCATAAATTTT | CASSYDGARNTINF | TRBJ1-3 | . | . | TRBV6-5
TGCGCCATCAGTGAGTCTCGGACAGGGGAAGAGACCCAGTACTTC | CAISESRTGEETQYF | TRBJ2-5 | TRBD1 | once | TRBV10-3
TGTGCCAGCAGCACCTTCAGAGGCACTGAAGCTTTCTTT | CASSTFRGTEAFF | TRBJ1-1 | . | many | TRBV21-1
TGTGCCAGCAGCCCCTTTTCATCGGCAAACAATGAGCAGTTCTTC | CASSPFSSANNEQFF | TRBJ2-1 | . | few | TRBV7-9
TGTGCCAGCAGTTCCACCGACGGACAGATAGCCAAAAACATTCAGTACTTC | CASSSTDGQIAKNIQYF | TRBJ2-4 | . | many | TRBV28
TGTGCCAGCAGTCTCCAGGAGGCCGACACCGGGGAGCTGTTTTTT | CASSLQEADTGELFF | TRBJ2-2 | . | many | TRBV27
TGTGCCAGTAGTATAAGGCGGGGACCAGGGTCAGCTGAAGCTTTCTTT | CASSIRRGPGSAEAFF | TRBJ1-1 | . | few | TRBV19